The 22 T cell receptor beta chains presented below share a single source sample, sequenced in a study of blood T cells in healthy people across ages (dated by TCRdb to the mid-2010s). The protocol used for the library was 5' RACE. The sequencer was an Illumina HiSeq 2500. The second PCR ran for roughly 6 to 11 cycles and used a J-beta primer mix along with a sample-barcoded 5' primer. TCRdb cleaned the public reads at Q25 with fastp, built clones with MiXCR and kept in-frame beta chains. Under each unique CDR3 protein, matching rows form one entry showing the most common genes and DNA. For this sample the table gives hundreds of thousands of distinct CDR3 sequences, of which roughly 30% were detected only once. About 15% of the sample belongs to the ten largest clones. Sequenced material: blood. These receptors originate from an elderly woman in good health.

This clonotype was recorded at least ten times. The V and J genes are TRBV30 and TRBJ2-5; D tentatively reads TRBD1 or TRBD2 (6 bases each). This CDR3 is built from 14 residues. Germline V CDR1 and CDR2: GTSNPN, SVGIG (reference sequence). V was cut by 4 bases and J by 4 bases, with 16 bases left in between. For the CDR3, the DNA is TGTGCCTGGAACGGGGGCCAGGAGGGAGAGACCCAGTACTTC. This gives the protein CAWNGGQEGETQYF.

This clonotype was counted a single time. This may come from a read error, since a much larger clone is one base off. This sequence joins TRBV5-1 and TRBJ2-1; possible D gene TRBD2, 5 bases. This CDR3 has 13 residues. Trimming removed 6 bases from V and 13 bases from J, with 20 bases in between. Per germline, CDR1 SGHRS and CDR2 YFSETQ. The CDR3 spells CASNLPGEETQFF. Written as DNA, the CDR3 is TGCGCCAGCAACCTCCCCGGGGAAGAGACCCAGTTCTTC.

As to this clonotype: This may arise from a read error, as a much more abundant clone is one base away. The chain links TRBV6-2 or TRBV6-3 to TRBJ1-2; tentatively, D is TRBD1 (5 bases). Germline lookup yields CDR1 MNHEY and CDR2 SVGEGT. V lost 6 bases, J lost 11 bases, and 22 bases lay in between. The CDR3 loop spans 14 amino acids. The CDR3 nucleotides are TGTGCCAGCAGGTACACGCCGGGACCCAGCGGGTACACCTTC. This codes for CASRYTPGPSGYTF.

In regard to this clonotype: Given a much more abundant clone one base away, this may be a read error. The chain uses TRBV20-1 and TRBJ2-5; 8 positions match TRBD2. V trimming: 5 bases; J trimming: 11 bases; junction bases outside the gene matches: 16. The CDR3 consists of 14 residues. Germline V lookup: CDR1 DFQATT, CDR2 SNEGSKA (reference sequence). This chain's CDR3 is CSADKRGTQGEQYF. Here the CDR3 DNA reads TGCAGTGCTGACAAGCGGGGGACCCAGGGTGAGCAGTACTTC.

This clonotype was seen ten or more times. The chain links TRBV9 to TRBJ1-2; D is unresolved. The V and J ends lost 0 bases and 5 bases respectively, with 5 bases between them. The CDR3 runs 12 residues. Germline-derived CDR1 and CDR2 are SGDLS and YYNGEE. The CDR3 spells CASSVGGYGYTF. The CDR3 DNA reads TGTGCCAGCAGCGTAGGGGGTTATGGCTACACCTTC. Filled out from reference TRBV9 and TRBJ1-2, the complete variable domain reads DSGVTQTPKHLITATGQRVTLRCSPRSGDLSVYWYQQSLDQGLQFLIQYYNGEERAKGNILERFSAQQFPDLHSELNLSSLELGDSALYFCASSVGGYGYTFGSGTRLTVV.

This clonotype has at least ten counts. The CDR3 coding sequence is TGTGCCAGCAGTTGGTACTCTGGGGCCAACGTCCTGACTTTC. Its protein product is CASSWYSGANVLTF. The chain uses TRBV6-2 or TRBV6-3 and TRBJ2-6; D remains unclear. The CDR3 sequence is 14 residues long. Germline CDR1 MNHEY, CDR2 SVGEGT. V dropped 4 bases and J dropped 0 bases, with 4 bases sitting between them.

The V call is TRBV6-6, the J call TRBJ1-3, with D possibly TRBD1 on 5 matching bases. Germline loops: CDR1 MNHNY, CDR2 SVGAGI (reference sequence). V lost 4 bases, J lost 4 bases, and 14 bases lay in between. This CDR3 contains 15 residues. DNA of the CDR3: TGTGCCAGCAGTTCCCAAGGACAAAGGGGAAACACCATATATTTT. Translated, it gives CASSSQGQRGNTIYF.

This clonotype was detected only once. The CDR3 nucleotides read TGTGCCAGCAGCTTATTTTTGGGCGGGGACCTAACCCAAGAGACCCAGTACTTC. It is translated as CASSLFLGGDLTQETQYF. The chain couples TRBV18 to TRBJ2-5; tentative D call: TRBD2 (6 bases). Trimming took off 8 bases at V and 1 base at J, with 26 bases between the two ends. The CDR3 totals 18 residues. Per germline, CDR1 KGHSH and CDR2 LQKENI.

This clonotype was seen many times. The DNA of the CDR3 is TGCAGCGTGGCGTCAGCGGGGGGAGAGACCCAGTACTTC. The encoded protein is CSVASAGGETQYF. The rearrangement joins TRBV29-1 to TRBJ2-5; 9 bases line up with TRBD2. Germline values: CDR1 SQVTM, CDR2 ANQGSEA. CDR3 size: 13 residues. After removal of 6 bases from V and 4 bases from J, the junction contained 6 bases not matched to a gene. Full variable domain (rest looked up from reference TRBV29-1 and TRBJ2-5): SAVISQKPSRDICQRGTSLTIQCQVDSQVTMMFWYRQQPGQSLTLIATANQGSEATYESGFVIDKFPISRPNLTFSTLTVSNMSPEDSSIYLCSVASAGGETQYFGPGTRLLVL.

This clonotype was recorded many times. This may stem from a read error, because a much larger clone lies one nucleotide away. The V and J genes are TRBV29-1 and TRBJ2-5; 8 bases map to TRBD1. The germline gives CDR1 SQVTM, CDR2 ANQGSEA. The CDR3 loop spans 15 amino acids. Trimming cost V 1 base and J 11 bases; bases outside gene matches: 15. CDR3 nucleotides: TGCAGCGTTGAAGGGGGGACAGGATCCCTGGATGAGCAGTACTTC. It encodes CSVEGGTGSLDEQYF.

V usage is TRBV19 and J usage is TRBJ1-5, with 9 bases lining up with TRBD1. This CDR3 is 15 amino acids long. The V segment lost 7 bases and the J segment 7 bases; nucleotides outside the gene matches: 11. CDR1 LNHDA and CDR2 SQIVND come from the germline V gene (reference sequence). As DNA, the CDR3 is TGTGCCAGTACCAGGGACAGGGCCAGTGGACAGCCCCAGCATTTT. This encodes CASTRDRASGQPQHF.

Note on this clonotype: A read error may explain this, as a much larger clone is one base away. V gene TRBV6-1 combines with J gene TRBJ2-5; 11 positions match TRBD2. V trimming: 6 bases; J trimming: 11 bases; junction bases outside the gene matches: 17. There are 16 residues in the CDR3. Germline CDR1 is MNHNS and CDR2 is SASEGT. The chain's CDR3 is CASRKGLAVGDNEQYF. The CDR3 DNA reads as TGTGCCAGCAGAAAGGGACTAGCGGTGGGAGACAATGAGCAGTACTTC.

This clonotype was counted ten times or more. The rearrangement links TRBV20-1 to TRBJ2-1; D is undetermined. From germline, CDR1 is DFQATT and CDR2 SNEGSKA (reference sequence). The CDR3 runs 15 residues. The V end was cut by 0 bases, the J end by 5 bases, with 14 bases between. The CDR3 nucleotides read TGCAGTGCTAGAGATGGAGACCATATTGACAATGAGCAGTTCTTC. Its translation is CSARDGDHIDNEQFF.

This clonotype showed up many times. This rearrangement joins TRBV7-2 to TRBJ1-1; 7 bases agree with TRBD1. The CDR3 is made up of 15 amino acids. V lost 5 bases, J lost 2 bases, and 8 bases stayed unmatched. The V gene's germline CDR1 is SGHTA and CDR2 FQGNSA. CDR3 DNA: TGTGCCAGCAGCCTATCGTGGACAGGTAACACTGAAGCTTTCTTT. Translating it yields CASSLSWTGNTEAFF. The full variable domain, in which reference TRBV7-2 and TRBJ1-1 provide the parts outside the CDR3, is GAGVSQSPSNKVTEKGKDVELRCDPISGHTALYWYRQSLGQGLEFLIYFQGNSAPDKSGLPSDRFSAERTGGSVSTLTIQRTQQEDSAVYLCASSLSWTGNTEAFFGQGTRLTVV.

The rearrangement links TRBV9 to TRBJ2-1; D might be TRBD1 or TRBD2, each matching 5 bases. The V gene's germline CDR1 is SGDLS and CDR2 YYNGEE. The V end was cut by 4 bases, the J end by 2 bases, with 13 bases between. There are 15 residues in the CDR3. The CDR3 DNA follows: TGTGCCAGCAGCCAGGGAGCATCTACCTACAATGAGCAGTTCTTC. It yields the protein CASSQGASTYNEQFF.

The sample holds many counts of this clonotype. Written as DNA, the CDR3 is TGCAGTGCTAGATGGGGTGTGGGGTTGGAGCAGTACTTC. This sequence encodes CSARWGVGLEQYF. This chain uses TRBV20-1 with TRBJ2-7, with D uncertain. Trimming cost V 2 bases and J 7 bases, with 15 bases left between them. CDR1 is DFQATT and CDR2 is SNEGSKA in the germline V gene (reference sequence). The CDR3 sequence is 13 residues long.

V is TRBV6-2 or TRBV6-3 and J is TRBJ2-7; D is ambiguous. This CDR3 has 14 residues. From germline, CDR1 is MNHEY and CDR2 SVGEGT. The ends were cut back, 2 bases at V and 4 bases at J, with 12 bases in the middle. As DNA, the CDR3 is TGTGCCAGCAGTTACAGAGTCGTCTATTACGAGCAGTACTTC. This codes for CASSYRVVYYEQYF.

This clonotype came up many times. The chain has TRBV27 and TRBJ1-2; no definite D call. Trimming shortened V by 0 bases and J by 4 bases, and 12 bases separated the two germline ends. The germline gives CDR1 MNHEY, CDR2 SMNVEV (reference sequence). CDR3 length: 15 residues. CDR3 coding DNA: TGTGCCAGCAGTTTATCGGCGGATTCTAGCTATGGCTACACCTTC. Translation: CASSLSADSSYGYTF.

This clonotype has ten or more counts. As DNA, the CDR3 is TGCAGCGTGGGGGACAGAAACATTCAGTACTTC. Translation gives CSVGDRNIQYF. The chain recombines TRBV29-1 with TRBJ2-4; 7 nucleotides line up with TRBD1. This CDR3 has 11 amino acids. Germline V lookup: CDR1 SQVTM, CDR2 ANQGSEA. Losses at the gene ends were 6 bases for V and 6 bases for J; bases not matched to a gene: 2.

This chain uses TRBV12-3 or TRBV12-4 with TRBJ2-3, with 8 nucleotides matching TRBD2. After removal of 4 bases from V and 6 bases from J, the junction contained 6 bases not matched to a gene. This CDR3 contains 14 residues. This CDR3 reads CASSYSGIMDTQYF. CDR3 nucleotide sequence: TGTGCCAGCAGTTATAGCGGGATTATGGATACGCAGTATTTT.

This clonotype was seen more than once but under ten times. The chain is built from TRBV25-1 and TRBJ2-1; perhaps TRBD1 as D (5 bases). Between the trimmed V and J ends, which lost 3 bases and 2 bases, there was a span of 14 bases. The CDR3 contains 16 residues. Germline CDR1 MGHDK, CDR2 SYGVNS. The CDR3 reads CASSDQDKRTYNEQFF. CDR3 in DNA: TGTGCCAGCAGTGACCAGGACAAACGGACCTACAATGAGCAGTTCTTC.

The rearrangement links TRBV28 to TRBJ1-5, with unresolved D. There are 15 residues in the CDR3. The V gene lost 10 bases and the J gene lost 4 bases, with 20 bases spanning the gap. Per germline, CDR1 MDHEN and CDR2 SYDVKM. CDR3 nucleotides: TGTGCCAACAATCTCCCAGTGGGAGTGAATCAGCCCCAGCATTTT. It translates to CANNLPVGVNQPQHF.